This is a list of T cell receptor beta chains from one sample in a study of T cells after yellow fever vaccination. One entry per CDR3 protein, called by TCRdb with MiXCR from the 5' RACE reads. This sample carries roughly 500,000 distinct CDR3 sequences, 15% to 20% of them seen once, and the ten largest clones take approximately 15%. This specimen was PBMCs, taken 15 days after the yellow fever booster vaccination. These receptors came from a man under 40 who received the YFV17D yellow fever vaccine. The CDR3 runs from the conserved cysteine through the conserved F or W. The D gene is left open where the match is weak. Expanded clones are given a class, and other clones once, few, many or no size at all.

len	abundance	v_gene	d_gene	j_gene	CDR3nt	CDR3aa
13	few	TRBV7-3	NA	TRBJ2-5	TGTGCCAGCAGCGTTAGCTTCCAAGAGACCCAGTACTTC	CASSVSFQETQYF
14	NA	TRBV20-1	NA	TRBJ1-2	TGCAGTGCTAGGTCCCCAGATGAGGTCTATGGCTACACCTTC	CSARSPDEVYGYTF
15	NA	TRBV15	TRBD2	TRBJ2-7	TGTGCCACCAGCAGGCTAGCGGGAAAAAGCTACGAGCAGTACTTC	CATSRLAGKSYEQYF
16	NA	TRBV20-1	TRBD2	TRBJ2-3	TGCAGTGCTAGAGGGGGACTAGCGGGAATCACAGATACGCAGTATTTT	CSARGGLAGITDTQYF
15	few	TRBV10-3	NA	TRBJ1-1	TGTGCCATCAGTGACACATGGACGGGAAACACTGAAGCTTTCTTT	CAISDTWTGNTEAFF
15	few	TRBV24-1	NA	TRBJ2-3	TGTGCCACCAGTGATTTGAGGGACAACACAGATACGCAGTATTTT	CATSDLRDNTDTQYF
20	NA	TRBV5-6	NA	TRBJ2-4	TGTGCCAGCAGCTTGGTCTCTAGGTTTAGTCCCGCCCTAGCCAAAAACATTCAGTACTTC	CASSLVSRFSPALAKNIQYF
14	few	TRBV9	NA	TRBJ2-7	TGTGCCAGCAGCGTAGCTGGGATAGACTACGAGCAGTACTTC	CASSVAGIDYEQYF
12	few	TRBV28	NA	TRBJ2-2	TGTGCCAGCAGGGAAATCACCGGGGAGCTGTTTTTT	CASREITGELFF
15	NA	TRBV7-9	NA	TRBJ2-5	TGTGCCAGCAGCCCCCCCGGGGGTGCACAAGAGACCCAGTACTTC	CASSPPGGAQETQYF
14	few	TRBV12-3/TRBV12-4	TRBD2	TRBJ2-3	TGTGCCAGCGGTACTAGCGGAGGTACAGATACGCAGTATTTT	CASGTSGGTDTQYF
17	NA	TRBV7-8	TRBD2	TRBJ2-3	TGTGCCAGCAGTTACTCTGACCGGGACTACCCTCCAGATACGCAGTATTTT	CASSYSDRDYPPDTQYF
16	NA	TRBV9	NA	TRBJ2-1	TGTGCCAGCAGCGACCCCCGGCTAGCTTTCCACAATGAGCAGTTCTTC	CASSDPRLAFHNEQFF
18	few	TRBV11-2	TRBD2	TRBJ2-1	TGTGCCAGCAGCCCGGGACTAGCGGGAGTGAGGTCCTACAATGAGCAGTTCTTC	CASSPGLAGVRSYNEQFF
15	few	TRBV6-2/TRBV6-3	TRBD2	TRBJ2-7	TGTGCCAGCACCGGACTAGCGGGTTACTCCTACGAGCAGTACTTC	CASTGLAGYSYEQYF
13	NA	TRBV7-2	NA	TRBJ2-1	TGTGCCAGCAGCTTAGTACTAGCCTATGAGCAGTTCTTC	CASSLVLAYEQFF
15	few	TRBV4-3	NA	TRBJ2-1	TGCGCCAGCAGCCCCGTAACGGTCTCCTACAATGAGCAGTTCTTC	CASSPVTVSYNEQFF
13	NA	TRBV10-3	NA	TRBJ2-6	TGTGCCGTCTCGGTAGCTGGGGCCAACGTCCTGACTTTC	CAVSVAGANVLTF
15	NA	TRBV5-1	NA	TRBJ2-5	TGCGCCAGCAGCTTGGTTCGGGATGGGCCGAAGACCCAGTACTTC	CASSLVRDGPKTQYF
15	few	TRBV20-1	TRBD2	TRBJ2-4	TGCAGTGCCCCAGTAGCGGGAGGGAATTCAAACATTCAGTACTTC	CSAPVAGGNSNIQYF
15	few	TRBV9	TRBD2	TRBJ2-3	TGTGCCAGCAGCGTAACTAGCGGGGTCACAGATACGCAGTATTTT	CASSVTSGVTDTQYF
15	few	TRBV9	TRBD2	TRBJ2-1	TGTGCCAGCAGCGTCTCAGCGGGAGCGTACAATGAGCAGTTCTTC	CASSVSAGAYNEQFF
16	NA	TRBV9	NA	TRBJ2-5	TGTGCCAGCAGCGTAGGGACCGTTTTGAGGGACGAGACCCAGTACTTC	CASSVGTVLRDETQYF
15	NA	TRBV29-1	TRBD2	TRBJ2-1	TGCAGCGTTGAAGGCTTGGGACTAGCCTACAATGAGCAGTTCTTC	CSVEGLGLAYNEQFF
14	few	TRBV2	NA	TRBJ2-1	TGTGCCAGCAGTGAAAAAGAGGACTCGGATGAGCAGTTCTTC	CASSEKEDSDEQFF